This T cell receptor (beta chain) was documented in a study of blood T cell repertoires in COVID-19. Study background: The analysed material was cDNA or gDNA that came from T cells, B-cell-depleted T cells, or PBMCs.

V gave up 2 bases and J gave up 6 bases, with 21 bases separating them. Per the germline V gene, CDR1 is SGHTA and CDR2 is FQGTGA. The CDR3 contains 17 residues. Per the original methods: Amplification from reference gene primers served as the basis for estimated nucleated cell counts. Repertoires were generated with immunoSEQ multiplex PCR, while TCRdb's copy carries only in-frame clones and drops some. The DNA gave D and trimming, while V, J and clone size come from that table. The sample lists 130,000 to 150,000 clones, 80% seen once, with 10% to 15% in the top ten. V is TRBV7-3 and J is TRBJ2-3, with D maybe TRBD2 (6 bases). The sequenced sample consisted of peripheral blood. The TCR was taken from a man between 60 and 75 years old with active or convalescent COVID-19. CDR3 coding DNA: TGTGCCAGCAGCTTATTAGCTCTGGGGACTCCAGGGGATACGCAGTATTTT. Translation gives CASSLLALGTPGDTQYF.